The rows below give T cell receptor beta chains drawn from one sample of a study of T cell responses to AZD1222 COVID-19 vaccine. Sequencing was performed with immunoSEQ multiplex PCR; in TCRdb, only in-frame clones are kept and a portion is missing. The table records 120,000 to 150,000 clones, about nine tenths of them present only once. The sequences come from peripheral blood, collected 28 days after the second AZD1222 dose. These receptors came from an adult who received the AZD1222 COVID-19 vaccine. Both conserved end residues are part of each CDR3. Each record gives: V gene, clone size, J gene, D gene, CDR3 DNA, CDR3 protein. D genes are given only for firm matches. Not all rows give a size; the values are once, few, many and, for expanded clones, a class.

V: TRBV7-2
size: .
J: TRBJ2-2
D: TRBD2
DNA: TGTGCCAGCAGCTCACTAGCGGGAGGACCCAACACCGGGGAGCTGTTTTTT
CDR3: CASSSLAGGPNTGELFF

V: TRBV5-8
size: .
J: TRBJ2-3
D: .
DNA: TGTGCCAGCAGCTTGTTTGGGAATACGCAGTATTTT
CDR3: CASSLFGNTQYF

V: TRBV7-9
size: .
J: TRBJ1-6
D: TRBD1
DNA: TGTGCCAGCACCAGGGACAGTAATTCACCCCTCCACTTT
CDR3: CASTRDSNSPLHF

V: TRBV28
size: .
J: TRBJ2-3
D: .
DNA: TGTGCCAGTCAAAAGGGCCCAGATACGCAGTATTTT
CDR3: CASQKGPDTQYF

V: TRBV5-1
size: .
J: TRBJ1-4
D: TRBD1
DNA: TGCGCCAGCAGCTTTACAGGGGCGACTAATGAAAAACTGTTTTTT
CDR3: CASSFTGATNEKLFF

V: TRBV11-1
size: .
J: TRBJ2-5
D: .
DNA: TGTGCCAGCAGCTTAGCAGGAATAGAGACCCAGTACTTC
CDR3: CASSLAGIETQYF

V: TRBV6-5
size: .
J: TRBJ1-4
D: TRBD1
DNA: TGTGCCAGCAGACCGGGACAGGGGAATGAAAAACTGTTTTTT
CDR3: CASRPGQGNEKLFF

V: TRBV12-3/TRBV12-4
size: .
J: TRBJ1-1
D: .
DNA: TGTGCCAGCGTGAAGGAGGCGGGCACTGAAGCTTTCTTT
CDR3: CASVKEAGTEAFF

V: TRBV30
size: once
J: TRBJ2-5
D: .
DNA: TGTGCCTCGGCGCGGCCCCTAGGGACCCAGTACTTC
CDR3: CASARPLGTQYF

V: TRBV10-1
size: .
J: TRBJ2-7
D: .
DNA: TGCGCCAGCAGTGAAGGGCAGGACAGCTACGAGCAGTACTTC
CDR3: CASSEGQDSYEQYF

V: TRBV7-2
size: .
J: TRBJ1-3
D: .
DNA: TGTGCCAGCAGCTTGGGGAGTCCTGGAAACACCATATATTTT
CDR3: CASSLGSPGNTIYF

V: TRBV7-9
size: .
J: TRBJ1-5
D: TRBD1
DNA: TGTGCCAGCAGCTCGGGACAGAGTCATCAGCCCCAGCATTTT
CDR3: CASSSGQSHQPQHF

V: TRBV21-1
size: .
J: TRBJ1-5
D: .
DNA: TGTGCCAGCAGCAAAGGGGGGACAGAGCTTAGCAATCAGCCCCAGCATTTT
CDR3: CASSKGGTELSNQPQHF

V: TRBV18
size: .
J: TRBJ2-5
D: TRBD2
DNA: TGTGCCAGCTCACCACAACAGGGTAGCGGGAGAACCCAAGAGACCCAGTACTTC
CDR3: CASSPQQGSGRTQETQYF

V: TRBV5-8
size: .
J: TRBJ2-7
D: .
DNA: TGTGCCAGCAGCCCACTCCGCGGGGTCCGCGAGCAGTACTTC
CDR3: CASSPLRGVREQYF

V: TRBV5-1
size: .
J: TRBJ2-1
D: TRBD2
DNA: TGCGCCAGCAGCATAGATCCCGGGACTAGCGCCTTCTTC
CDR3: CASSIDPGTSAFF

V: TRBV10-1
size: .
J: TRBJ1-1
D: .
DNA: TGCGCCAGCAGTGGTTCTAAGGGCACTGAAGCTTTCTTT
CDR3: CASSGSKGTEAFF

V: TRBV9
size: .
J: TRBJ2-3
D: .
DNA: TGTGCCAGCAGCGTAGAGGGCAGCCGCAGAGATACGCAGTATTTT
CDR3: CASSVEGSRRDTQYF

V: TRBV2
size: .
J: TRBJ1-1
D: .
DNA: TGTGCCAGCAGGGGGGACCGGCGGAACACTGAAGCTTTCTTT
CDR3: CASRGDRRNTEAFF

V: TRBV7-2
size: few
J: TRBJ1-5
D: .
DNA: TGTGCCAGCAGCCCAGCCCGGTACAATCAGCCCCAGCATTTT
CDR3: CASSPARYNQPQHF

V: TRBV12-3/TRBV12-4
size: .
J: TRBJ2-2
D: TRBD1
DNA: TGTGCCAGCAGGGGACAGGGGGCCGGGGAGCTGTTTTTT
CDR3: CASRGQGAGELFF

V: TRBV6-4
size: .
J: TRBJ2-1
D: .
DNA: TGTGCCAGCAGTGACTCGAACAGCAATGAGCAGTTCTTC
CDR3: CASSDSNSNEQFF

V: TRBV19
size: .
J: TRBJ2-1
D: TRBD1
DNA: TGTGCCAGTAGTCCCAGTAGGACAGGGGACTACAATGAGCAGTTCTTC
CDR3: CASSPSRTGDYNEQFF

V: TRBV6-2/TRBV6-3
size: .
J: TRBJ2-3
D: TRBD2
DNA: TGTGCCAGCAGTTACTTTGGGACTATCGGCACAGATACGCAGTATTTT
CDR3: CASSYFGTIGTDTQYF

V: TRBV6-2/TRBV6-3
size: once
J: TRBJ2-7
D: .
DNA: TGTGCCAGCAGTTACTCTTCCGGGAGCCCCTACGAGCAGTACTTC
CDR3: CASSYSSGSPYEQYF

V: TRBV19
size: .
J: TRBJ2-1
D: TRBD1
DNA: TGTGCCAGTAGTATCCCGACAGGGTCCTACAATGAGCAGTTCTTC
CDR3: CASSIPTGSYNEQFF

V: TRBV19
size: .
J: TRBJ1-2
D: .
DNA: TGTGCCAGTAGTTACCGGGACAACTATGGCTACACCTTC
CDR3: CASSYRDNYGYTF

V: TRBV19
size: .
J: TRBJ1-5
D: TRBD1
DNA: TGTGCCAGTAGTGGGACAGGGGGCGCGAAACAGCCCCAGCATTTT
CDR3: CASSGTGGAKQPQHF

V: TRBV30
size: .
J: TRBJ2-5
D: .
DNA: TGTGCCTGGAGCCCCGGTGGTCTGACCCAGTACTTC
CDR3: CAWSPGGLTQYF

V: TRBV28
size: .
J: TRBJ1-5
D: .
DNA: TGTGCCAGCAGTTTATGGGAGGGATCGGGCAATCAGCCCCAGCATTTT
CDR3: CASSLWEGSGNQPQHF

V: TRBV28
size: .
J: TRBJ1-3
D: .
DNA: TGTGCCAGCAGTCCCCGCTGGCCCTCTGGAAACACCATATATTTT
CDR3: CASSPRWPSGNTIYF